The 29 T cell receptor beta chains below were found in one sample sequenced in a study of Ad26.COV2.S vaccination and SARS-CoV-2 variants. Using immunoSEQ multiplex PCR, the repertoire was profiled, and TCRdb retains in-frame clones only, with some absent. This table holds about 180,000 clones, around 90% found once. Sequenced here: peripheral blood, sampled after recovery from COVID-19. The receptors stem from a human donor who had recovered from COVID-19.

The chain recombines TRBV11-2 with TRBJ2-1, with 8 bases fitting TRBD2. From germline, CDR1 is SGHAT and CDR2 FQNNGV. The V and J ends lost 5 bases and 8 bases, in that order; junction bases with no gene match: 11. The CDR3 is 15 amino acids. CDR3 in DNA: TGTGCCAGCAGCACCCCAGCGGGGGTCTGGGATGAGCAGTTCTTC. Translated, it gives CASSTPAGVWDEQFF.

The rearrangement uses TRBV5-6 and TRBJ1-5; weak D call: TRBD1 (5 bases). Trimming removed 4 bases from V and 8 bases from J, with 19 bases in between. CDR1 is SGHDT, CDR2 YYEEEE, per germline. The CDR3 consists of 15 residues. CDR3 in DNA: TGTGCCAGCAGCCTCACGTCGGGACCCGGCAAGCCCCAGCATTTT. It translates to CASSLTSGPGKPQHF. The full variable domain, completed using reference TRBV5-6 and TRBJ1-5, is DAGVTQSPTHLIKTRGQQVTLRCSPKSGHDTVSWYQQALGQGPQFIFQYYEEEERQRGNFPDRFSGHQFPNYSSELNVNALLLGDSALYLCASSLTSGPGKPQHFGDGTRLSIL.

This clone has a handful of counts. The chain joins TRBV6-2 or TRBV6-3 to TRBJ1-6; D may be TRBD1 (5 bases). V was clipped by 6 bases and J by 7 bases, with 7 bases between them. This CDR3 contains 12 residues. Germline V gene sequence: CDR1 MNHEY, CDR2 SVGEGT. CDR3 sequence reads: CASSEGNSPLHF. CDR3 nucleotide sequence: TGTGCCAGCAGCGAGGGGAATTCACCCCTCCACTTT.

This clone was counted a single time. The V gene is TRBV20-1, the J gene TRBJ2-7; D could derive from TRBD1 or TRBD2 (5 bases each). Trimming removed 3 bases at V and 8 bases at J, with 23 bases between. The CDR3 runs to 15 residues. The germline V gene encodes CDR1 DFQATT and CDR2 SNEGSKA (reference sequence). The CDR3 reads CSASQGRGALGQQYF. For the CDR3, the DNA is TGCAGTGCTAGTCAAGGGAGAGGGGCCCTCGGGCAGCAGTACTTC.

The chain joins TRBV30 to TRBJ2-1; the D is unclear. V lost 0 bases and J 6 bases, leaving 9 bases between the germline ends. CDR1 is GTSNPN and CDR2 is SVGIG in the germline V gene (reference sequence). There are 13 residues in the CDR3. The CDR3 bases are TGTGCCTGGAGTGTACCAGGCCGCAATGAGCAGTTCTTC. This gives the protein CAWSVPGRNEQFF.

V gene TRBV7-9 combines with J gene TRBJ2-2; the D is unclear. V was pared by 1 base and J by 0 bases, with 6 bases between. There are 15 residues in the CDR3. CDR1 and CDR2 (germline): SEHNR, FQNEAQ (reference sequence). The CDR3 spells CASSLDSANTGELFF. The CDR3 nucleotides are TGTGCCAGCAGCTTAGACAGCGCGAACACCGGGGAGCTGTTTTTT. The whole variable domain, filled in from reference TRBV7-9 and TRBJ2-2, reads DTGVSQNPRHKITKRGQNVTFRCDPISEHNRLYWYRQTLGQGPEFLTYFQNEAQLEKSRLLSDRFSAERPKGSFSTLEIQRTEQGDSAMYLCASSLDSANTGELFFGEGSRLTVL.

This clone appeared a few times. This chain uses TRBV6-5 with TRBJ1-2, with D tentatively TRBD1 (5 bases). Per germline, CDR1 MNHEY and CDR2 SVGAGI. The CDR3 covers 13 residues. The V end lost 2 bases, the J end lost 8 bases, and 12 bases lay between the germline ends. Here the CDR3 DNA reads TGTGCCAGCAGTTACGGAGCAGGGAAAGGCTACACCTTC. Translation gives CASSYGAGKGYTF.

The chain recombines TRBV7-2 with TRBJ2-3; D is possibly TRBD1 or TRBD2 (5 bases each). Germline-derived CDR1 and CDR2 are SGHTA and FQGNSA. The CDR3 has 17 amino acids. With 1 base removed from V and 6 bases from J, the gap between germline ends came to 20 bases. CDR3 amino acids: CASSLDGASRSTDTQYF. The CDR3, as DNA: TGTGCCAGCAGCTTAGACGGGGCCTCTAGGTCCACGGATACGCAGTATTTT.

This chain connects TRBV5-1 to TRBJ1-1; tentatively, D is TRBD1 (5 bases). Germline assignment: CDR1 SGHRS and CDR2 YFSETQ. Trimming took off 3 bases at V and 1 base at J, with 10 bases between the two ends. This CDR3 has 14 residues. The CDR3 DNA reads as TGCGCCAGCAGCTCCGGGGGGGAGAACACTGAAGCTTTCTTT. Amino acids: CASSSGGENTEAFF.

CDR3 protein: CASSPILSSGRYQETQYF. CDR3 nucleotides: TGTGCCAGCAGCCCGATCTTGTCTAGCGGGAGGTACCAAGAGACCCAGTACTTC. The chain links TRBV12-1 to TRBJ2-5; TRBD2, the table's D call, lacks a check against the DNA. TRBV12-1 is a listed pseudogene. The CDR3 sequence is 18 residues long.

J is TRBJ2-7 and V is TRBV27; no clear D. The CDR3 length is 15 residues. Trimming took 0 bases from V and 5 from J, leaving 14 bases between them. Germline V gives CDR1 MNHEY, CDR2 SMNVEV (reference sequence). The CDR3 sequence: CASSLSVGPLDEQYF. The DNA for the CDR3 is TGTGCCAGCAGTTTATCAGTGGGTCCCCTCGACGAGCAGTACTTC.

The chain recombines TRBV6-6 with TRBJ2-7; possible D gene TRBD2, 6 bases. The CDR3 consists of 11 residues. Between the trimmed V and J ends, which lost 11 bases and 9 bases, there was a span of 17 bases. CDR1 and CDR2 (germline): MNHNY, SVGAGI (reference sequence). The CDR3 sequence: CASGDAPGQYF. CDR3 DNA sequence: TGTGCCTCGGGGGACGCTCCGGGGCAGTACTTC.

This clone was observed a handful of times. The genes are TRBV2 and TRBJ1-5; D is uncertain. The germline CDR1 and CDR2 sequences are SNHLY and FYNNEI. Trimming took 1 base from V and 3 from J, leaving 10 bases between them. The CDR3 sequence is 15 residues long. CDR3 in DNA: TGTGCCAGCAGTGAAGGGAGGCGCTCCAATCAGCCCCAGCATTTT. Translation gives CASSEGRRSNQPQHF.

Of note for this clone: The sample carries other DNA sequences with the same CDR3. The chain combines TRBV5-1 with TRBJ2-1; 11 bases line up with TRBD2. The germline V gene encodes CDR1 SGHRS and CDR2 YFSETQ. V was clipped by 4 bases and J by 4 bases; unmatched bases: 4. The length of the CDR3 is 15 residues. Here the CDR3 reads CASSLTSGSYNEQFF. In DNA form, the CDR3 reads TGCGCCAGCAGCCTAACTAGCGGGAGTTACAATGAGCAGTTCTTC.

This chain connects TRBV15 to TRBJ2-7, with D possibly matching TRBD1 (6 bases). CDR1 is LNHNV and CDR2 is YYDKDF in the germline V gene (reference sequence). This CDR3 is 14 amino acids long. The V end lost 2 bases, the J end lost 6 bases, and 14 bases lay between the germline ends. The DNA for the CDR3 is TGTGCCACCAGCAGACGGACAGAACTCAGCGAGCAGTACTTC. Translating gives CATSRRTELSEQYF.

The rearrangement joins TRBV5-8 to TRBJ2-7, with 11 bases matching TRBD2. Germline trimming cut 4 bases from V and 6 bases from J; bases unmatched to any gene: 9. Germline CDR1 SGHTS, CDR2 YDEGEE. The CDR3 is made up of 15 amino acids. DNA of the CDR3: TGTGCCAGCAGCCCGTTGACTAGCGGGGTCCTCGAGCAGTACTTC. It is translated as CASSPLTSGVLEQYF.

The V gene is TRBV28, the J gene TRBJ1-2; 9 positions agree with TRBD1. Germline loops: CDR1 MDHEN, CDR2 SYDVKM. The CDR3 totals 16 residues. V shed 5 bases, J shed 5 bases, and the junction held 12 bases outside the gene matches. The DNA for the CDR3 is TGTGCCAGCAGTCCGTGGACAGGGGAAAGAGGGTATGGCTACACCTTC. Amino acid sequence: CASSPWTGERGYGYTF.

This chain uses TRBV7-9 with TRBJ2-2; D gene ambiguous. Per the germline V gene, CDR1 is SEHNR and CDR2 is FQNEAQ (reference sequence). Trimming left V 1 base short and J 7 bases short, with 13 bases between. The CDR3 length is 15 residues. CDR3 bases: TGTGCCAGCAGCTTAGAGGCTAGTTACCTCGGGGAGCTGTTTTTT. Its protein product is CASSLEASYLGELFF.

The CDR3 region is CAISGLGAGSPLHF. Here the CDR3 DNA reads TGTGCCATCAGTGGGTTGGGGGCCGGTTCACCCCTCCACTTT. The V and J genes are TRBV10-3 and TRBJ1-6; TRBD1 might be the D (6 bases). Germline V CDR1 and CDR2: ENHRY, SYGVKD. V shed 4 bases and J shed 9 bases, with 13 bases lying between them. The CDR3 covers 14 residues.

CDR3 DNA sequence: TGCGCCAGCAGCTTCGGGACAGGGAACTACGAGCAGTACTTC. This sequence encodes CASSFGTGNYEQYF. V and J are TRBV5-1 and TRBJ2-7, with 9 bases matching TRBD1. The trim removed 2 bases at V and 3 bases at J, leaving 3 bases unmatched. CDR3 length: 14 residues. Germline V gives CDR1 SGHRS, CDR2 YFSETQ. Full variable domain (missing parts from reference TRBV5-1 and TRBJ2-7): KAGVTQTPRYLIKTRGQQVTLSCSPISGHRSVSWYQQTPGQGLQFLFEYFSETQRNKGNFPGRFSGRQFSNSRSEMNVSTLELGDSALYLCASSFGTGNYEQYFGPGTRLTVT.

Concerning this clone: At one boundary the junction diverges from the germline segment, which might be a read error. The chain links TRBV5-5 to TRBJ1-2; no definite D call. Per germline, CDR1 SGHKS and CDR2 YYEKEE (reference sequence). This CDR3 is built from 13 residues. The CDR3 reads CASSLDRLLNNAF. CDR3 sequence (DNA): TGTGCCAGCAGCTTGGACAGACTGTTAAACAACGCCTTC.

In this sample, this clone turned up a few times. This rearrangement joins TRBV7-9 to TRBJ2-3; D is unclear. Germline V gene sequence: CDR1 SEHNR, CDR2 FQNEAQ (reference sequence). This CDR3 contains 14 residues. V lost 6 bases to trimming and J lost 4 bases, with 14 bases between them. Here the CDR3 DNA reads TGTGCCAGCAGAGCAGGCCTCCGTGCAGATACGCAGTATTTT. This codes for CASRAGLRADTQYF. The full variable domain, completed using reference TRBV7-9 and TRBJ2-3, is DTGVSQNPRHKITKRGQNVTFRCDPISEHNRLYWYRQTLGQGPEFLTYFQNEAQLEKSRLLSDRFSAERPKGSFSTLEIQRTEQGDSAMYLCASRAGLRADTQYFGPGTRLTVL.

This chain joins TRBV14 and TRBJ1-2; D unresolved. The V end was cut by 0 bases, the J end by 4 bases, with 9 bases between. Germline CDR1 reads SGHDN; CDR2 reads FVKESK. This CDR3 region has 14 residues. CDR3 loop: CASSQDPRGYGYTF. As DNA, the CDR3 is TGTGCCAGCAGCCAAGATCCCCGGGGCTATGGCTACACCTTC.

The rearrangement uses TRBV7-9 and TRBJ1-2; no firm D call. CDR3 size: 13 residues. Per the germline V gene, CDR1 is SEHNR and CDR2 is FQNEAQ (reference sequence). V was cut by 4 bases and J by 8 bases, with 14 bases left in between. The chain's CDR3 is CASSSTAGYGYTF. CDR3 DNA: TGTGCCAGCAGCTCAACGGCGGGGTACGGCTACACCTTC.

This CDR3 reads CASSPQAYEQYF. In DNA, the CDR3 is TGTGCCAGCAGTCCCCAGGCCTACGAGCAGTACTTC. The rearrangement uses TRBV2 and TRBJ2-7; no reliable D call. The germline V and J ends were trimmed by 5 bases and 2 bases, with 7 bases remaining between them. The CDR3 has 12 amino acids. Germline CDR1 and CDR2: SNHLY and FYNNEI.

The chain couples TRBV27 to TRBJ2-5; 10 positions match TRBD2. Germline assignment: CDR1 MNHEY and CDR2 SMNVEV (reference sequence). The CDR3 is made up of 15 amino acids. Unmatched junction bases numbered 5, after V lost 3 bases and J lost 4 bases. Here the CDR3 reads CASSLGLARGETQYF. The CDR3, as DNA: TGTGCCAGCAGTTTGGGACTAGCGAGGGGAGAGACCCAGTACTTC.

The chain employs TRBV5-1 and TRBJ1-2; tentative D call: TRBD1 (5 bases). V was clipped by 0 bases and J by 1 base, with 13 bases between them. The CDR3 has 16 amino acids. Looked up from germline, CDR1 is SGHRS and CDR2 is YFSETQ. The CDR3 region has the DNA TGCGCCAGCAGCTTGGGGGAATTCAGGGTTAACTATGGCTACACCTTC. Its protein is CASSLGEFRVNYGYTF.

The chain joins TRBV2 to TRBJ1-2; D possibly corresponds to TRBD1 (5 bases). The ends were cut back, 0 bases at V and 5 bases at J, with 7 bases in the middle. This CDR3 region has 13 residues. Per the germline V gene, CDR1 is SNHLY and CDR2 is FYNNEI. The CDR3 DNA sequence: TGTGCCAGCAGTGAAGCCAGGGAATATGGCTACACCTTC. It yields the protein CASSEAREYGYTF.

This chain uses TRBV9 with TRBJ2-2; 10 bases fit TRBD1. V was clipped by 8 bases and J by 4 bases; unmatched bases: 8. The CDR3 is 15 amino acids. Per the germline V gene, CDR1 is SGDLS and CDR2 is YYNGEE. The chain's CDR3 is CASAPGQGPTGELFF. The DNA for the CDR3 is TGTGCCAGTGCCCCGGGACAGGGGCCCACCGGGGAGCTGTTTTTT.